What follows are 3 T cell receptor beta chains derived from one specimen sequenced in a study of blood T cell repertoires in COVID-19. Only in-frame clones appear in the TCRdb table, and some are missing; sequencing was by immunoSEQ multiplex PCR. The repertoire consists of 130,000 to 150,000 clones, with roughly 84% occurring once and the leading ten covering 5.5% to 7.5%. Specimen: PBMCs or T cells enriched from blood (not recorded which). These receptors all stem from a woman in her fifties or sixties who had been exposed to COVID-19.

V is TRBV24-1 and J is TRBJ2-3; 11 bases agree with TRBD1. After removal of 5 bases from V and 5 bases from J, the junction contained 2 bases not matched to a gene. The CDR3 is made up of 14 amino acids. Germline V CDR1 and CDR2: KGHDR, SFDVKD. CDR3: CATSGTGGVDTQYF. DNA for the CDR3: TGTGCCACCAGTGGGACAGGGGGCGTAGATACGCAGTATTTT.

This clone showed up just a few times. The J gene is TRBJ1-5, the V gene TRBV11-2; no firm D call. Germline V gives CDR1 SGHAT, CDR2 FQNNGV. The CDR3 is 14 residues long. Between the trimmed V and J ends, which lost 1 base and 8 bases, there was a span of 12 bases. CDR3 amino acids: CASSLGSTLEPQHF. DNA for the CDR3: TGTGCCAGCAGCTTAGGTTCTACCTTGGAGCCCCAGCATTTT.

This chain uses TRBV7-9 with TRBJ2-1; D not certain. The CDR3 spans 15 residues. V was cut by 4 bases and J by 4 bases, with 14 bases left in between. The germline V gene encodes CDR1 SEHNR and CDR2 FQNEAQ (reference sequence). The CDR3 DNA reads as TGTGCCAGCAGCTCCCGCTCGACATCTTACAATGAGCAGTTCTTC. This encodes CASSSRSTSYNEQFF.